This is a list of T cell receptor beta chains from one sample in a study of blood T cell repertoires in COVID-19. The table came from immunoSEQ multiplex PCR; TCRdb's copy has only in-frame clones and leaves some out. The table lists 30,000 to 45,000 clones, roughly 88% of them singletons, with about 11% in the top ten. Source material: peripheral blood. These receptors all come from a man aged 55 to 70 with active COVID-19. The CDR3 runs from the conserved cysteine through the conserved F or W. The D gene is left open where the match is weak. Where a row states a size, it is once, few, many or the class of an expanded clone; other rows omit it.

D gene: .; V gene: TRBV7-2; clone size: .; J gene: TRBJ1-4; CDR3 protein: CASSRRDEKLFF; CDR3 DNA: TGTGCCAGCAGTCGGAGAGATGAAAAACTGTTTTTT
D gene: .; V gene: TRBV7-9; clone size: .; J gene: TRBJ2-5; CDR3 protein: CASSLPSVGLETQYF; CDR3 DNA: TGTGCCAGCAGCTTACCCTCAGTGGGCCTAGAGACCCAGTACTTC
D gene: TRBD2; V gene: TRBV19; clone size: few; J gene: TRBJ2-4; CDR3 protein: CASSIKAGGFEVQYF; CDR3 DNA: TGTGCCAGTAGTATAAAAGCGGGAGGGTTTGAGGTTCAGTACTTC
D gene: TRBD1; V gene: TRBV6-6; clone size: .; J gene: TRBJ1-1; CDR3 protein: CASRPPPGQEEAFF; CDR3 DNA: TGTGCCAGCAGACCGCCTCCGGGACAGGAGGAAGCTTTCTTT
D gene: .; V gene: TRBV9; clone size: .; J gene: TRBJ2-7; CDR3 protein: CASSPQEAETYEQYF; CDR3 DNA: TGTGCCAGCAGCCCCCAGGAGGCGGAGACCTACGAGCAGTACTTC
D gene: .; V gene: TRBV9; clone size: medium-sized; J gene: TRBJ1-1; CDR3 protein: CASSVGFAETEAFF; CDR3 DNA: TGTGCCAGCAGCGTAGGGTTCGCGGAGACTGAAGCTTTCTTT
D gene: TRBD2; V gene: TRBV3-1/TRBV3-2; clone size: .; J gene: TRBJ2-3; CDR3 protein: CASSRSRGLAGSGATDTQYF; CDR3 DNA: TGTGCCAGCAGCCGCTCTCGGGGACTAGCGGGATCAGGGGCCACAGATACGCAGTATTTT
D gene: TRBD1; V gene: TRBV7-2; clone size: .; J gene: TRBJ1-2; CDR3 protein: CASSYPGQSVGGYTF; CDR3 DNA: TGTGCCAGCAGCTACCCGGGACAGTCTGTGGGTGGCTACACCTTC
D gene: .; V gene: TRBV24-1; clone size: .; J gene: TRBJ1-3; CDR3 protein: CATSDFPPPPTGHHFPGNTIYF; CDR3 DNA: TGTGCCACCAGTGATTTTCCCCCACCCCCTACGGGACACCACTTCCCTGGAAACACCATATATTTT
D gene: .; V gene: TRBV6-5; clone size: .; J gene: TRBJ1-1; CDR3 protein: CASSSVGGLNTEAFF; CDR3 DNA: TGTGCCAGCAGTTCGGTGGGGGGATTGAACACTGAAGCTTTCTTT
D gene: TRBD1; V gene: TRBV6-5; clone size: .; J gene: TRBJ1-6; CDR3 protein: CASTRTGGHSPLHF; CDR3 DNA: TGTGCCAGCACTCGGACAGGGGGACATTCACCCCTCCACTTT
D gene: TRBD2; V gene: TRBV3-1/TRBV3-2; clone size: .; J gene: TRBJ2-1; CDR3 protein: CASSPPGLADNEQFF; CDR3 DNA: TGTGCCAGCAGCCCCCCGGGACTAGCGGACAATGAGCAGTTCTTC
D gene: .; V gene: TRBV15; clone size: once; J gene: TRBJ2-3; CDR3 protein: CATSREWGGVAEITDTQYF; CDR3 DNA: TGTGCCACCAGCAGAGAATGGGGCGGGGTAGCGGAGATCACAGATACGCAGTATTTT
D gene: TRBD1; V gene: TRBV2; clone size: .; J gene: TRBJ1-2; CDR3 protein: CASSEARTGGTF; CDR3 DNA: TGTGCCAGCAGTGAAGCCCGGACAGGAGGGACCTTC
D gene: .; V gene: TRBV5-1; clone size: .; J gene: TRBJ1-4; CDR3 protein: CASSFQMATTNEKLFF; CDR3 DNA: TGCGCCAGCAGCTTCCAAATGGCCACAACTAATGAAAAACTGTTTTTT
D gene: .; V gene: TRBV18; clone size: .; J gene: TRBJ1-1; CDR3 protein: CASSPRTAMNTEAFF; CDR3 DNA: TGTGCCAGCTCACCCCGGACAGCAATGAACACTGAAGCTTTCTTT
D gene: .; V gene: TRBV10-1; clone size: few; J gene: TRBJ2-2; CDR3 protein: CASRFDSSNTGELFF; CDR3 DNA: TGCGCCAGCAGATTTGACAGTTCGAACACCGGGGAGCTGTTTTTT
D gene: TRBD1; V gene: TRBV18; clone size: .; J gene: TRBJ1-1; CDR3 protein: CASSPQTGGNTEAFF; CDR3 DNA: TGTGCCAGCTCACCACAGACAGGGGGAAACACTGAAGCTTTCTTT
D gene: .; V gene: TRBV7-9; clone size: .; J gene: TRBJ1-1; CDR3 protein: CASSSTENTEAFF; CDR3 DNA: TGTGCCAGCAGCTCGACAGAGAACACTGAAGCTTTCTTT
D gene: .; V gene: TRBV6-4; clone size: .; J gene: TRBJ2-1; CDR3 protein: CASSDSSHSSYNEQFF; CDR3 DNA: TGTGCCAGCAGTGACTCATCCCATAGCTCCTACAATGAGCAGTTCTTC
D gene: TRBD1; V gene: TRBV6-1; clone size: .; J gene: TRBJ1-3; CDR3 protein: CASSEWGTGENTIYF; CDR3 DNA: TGTGCCAGCAGTGAATGGGGGACAGGAGAAAACACCATATATTTT
D gene: .; V gene: TRBV11-3; clone size: .; J gene: TRBJ2-4; CDR3 protein: CASSSQENIQYF; CDR3 DNA: TGTGCCAGCAGCTCCCAGGAAAACATTCAGTACTTC
D gene: TRBD1; V gene: TRBV28; clone size: .; J gene: TRBJ1-2; CDR3 protein: CASRVPAGQGDGYTF; CDR3 DNA: TGTGCCAGCAGAGTACCAGCAGGACAGGGCGATGGCTACACCTTC
D gene: .; V gene: TRBV7-3; clone size: .; J gene: TRBJ2-5; CDR3 protein: CASSLKGDGETQYF; CDR3 DNA: TGTGCCAGCAGCTTAAAGGGGGATGGGGAGACCCAGTACTTC
D gene: .; V gene: TRBV5-1; clone size: .; J gene: TRBJ2-1; CDR3 protein: CASSLVTPQDEQFF; CDR3 DNA: TGCGCCAGCAGCTTGGTGACGCCTCAGGATGAGCAGTTCTTC
D gene: .; V gene: TRBV29-1; clone size: .; J gene: TRBJ1-1; CDR3 protein: CSVDNGAGTEAFF; CDR3 DNA: TGCAGCGTTGATAATGGGGCAGGGACTGAAGCTTTCTTT
D gene: .; V gene: TRBV19; clone size: .; J gene: TRBJ2-2; CDR3 protein: CASSIWQKITGELFF; CDR3 DNA: TGTGCCAGTAGTATTTGGCAGAAAATCACCGGGGAGCTGTTTTTT
D gene: .; V gene: TRBV7-2; clone size: once; J gene: TRBJ2-1; CDR3 protein: CASSFVRVSGDEQFF; CDR3 DNA: TGTGCCAGCAGCTTCGTCCGGGTCTCAGGGGATGAGCAGTTCTTC
D gene: TRBD2; V gene: TRBV10-3; clone size: .; J gene: TRBJ2-2; CDR3 protein: CATRDPGLENTGELFF; CDR3 DNA: TGTGCCACCCGGGATCCGGGACTAGAGAACACCGGGGAGCTGTTTTTT
D gene: .; V gene: TRBV7-2; clone size: .; J gene: TRBJ2-1; CDR3 protein: CASSPPRPNGYNEQFF; CDR3 DNA: TGTGCCAGCAGCCCCCCTAGACCCAATGGCTACAATGAGCAGTTCTTC
D gene: .; V gene: TRBV18; clone size: .; J gene: TRBJ1-6; CDR3 protein: CASSPQAGGSPLHF; CDR3 DNA: TGTGCCAGCTCACCGCAGGCCGGGGGTTCACCCCTCCACTTT
D gene: .; V gene: TRBV7-2; clone size: .; J gene: TRBJ1-6; CDR3 protein: CASSKTGDYNSPLHF; CDR3 DNA: TGTGCCAGCAGCAAGACAGGAGATTATAATTCACCCCTCCACTTT
D gene: .; V gene: TRBV4-3; clone size: .; J gene: TRBJ2-7; CDR3 protein: CASSQETNSYEQYF; CDR3 DNA: TGCGCCAGCAGCCAAGAGACTAACTCCTACGAGCAGTACTTC
D gene: TRBD2; V gene: TRBV7-8; clone size: .; J gene: TRBJ2-7; CDR3 protein: CASSSGGAGASYEQYF; CDR3 DNA: TGTGCCAGCAGCTCGGGTGGGGCGGGAGCCTCCTACGAGCAGTACTTC
D gene: .; V gene: TRBV5-1; clone size: .; J gene: TRBJ2-7; CDR3 protein: CASSEILGSYEQYF; CDR3 DNA: TGCGCCAGCAGCGAGATTCTCGGTTCCTACGAGCAGTACTTC
D gene: .; V gene: TRBV10-3; clone size: .; J gene: TRBJ2-3; CDR3 protein: CAISEPKGSTDTQYF; CDR3 DNA: TGTGCCATCAGTGAGCCCAAGGGGTCCACAGATACGCAGTATTTT